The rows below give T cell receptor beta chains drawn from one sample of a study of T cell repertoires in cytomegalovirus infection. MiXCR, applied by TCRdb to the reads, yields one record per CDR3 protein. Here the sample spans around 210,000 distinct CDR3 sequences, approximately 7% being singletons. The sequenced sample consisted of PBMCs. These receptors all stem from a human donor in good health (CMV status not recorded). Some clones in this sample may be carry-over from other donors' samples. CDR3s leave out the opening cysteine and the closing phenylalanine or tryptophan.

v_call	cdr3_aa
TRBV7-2	ASSPRGQQDSNQPQH
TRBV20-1	SARSQLNEKLF
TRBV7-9	ASRPPEAPMGYT
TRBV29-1	SAWASAYEQY
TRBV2	AVGGGYTDTQY
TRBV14	ASSQSSPGNEQY
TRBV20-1	SARTSGAVSSYNEQF
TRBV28	ASSLGLSGTSKRPQH
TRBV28	ASSLDKVVYGYT
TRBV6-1	ASSERAERLPQH
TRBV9	ASSGGQGVYEQY
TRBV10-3	AISEGGYSNQPQH
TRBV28	ASSLDWNQPQH
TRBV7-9	ASSFPQRTGVGNTEAF
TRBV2	ASSELAGITDTQY
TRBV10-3	AISVTGRVDYGYT
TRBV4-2	ASSQDASSSGANVLT
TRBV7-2	ASSFPYPDTQY
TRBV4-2	ASSQDPSGDTQY
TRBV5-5	ASSVTSVNTGELF
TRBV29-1	SVGQGVTEAF
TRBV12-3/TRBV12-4	ASSLVQGRVEQF
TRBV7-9	ASSEGQGDEKLF
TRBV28	ASSVGLLQQF
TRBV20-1	SARGGSLQETQY
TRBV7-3	ASSLIGGPAEGNIQY
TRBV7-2	ASSLSARTGGNQPQH
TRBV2	ASRRDSGGEKLF
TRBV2	ASSGAGSTEAF
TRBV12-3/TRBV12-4	ASRLQGNTGELF
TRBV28	ASRGYNSPLH
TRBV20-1	SARDSPSGGPYNEQF
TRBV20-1	SAGDRENYGYT
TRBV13	ASNPGDLANVLT
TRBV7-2	ASSPPGGPNGRNVQY
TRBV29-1	SVERGLVGNEQF
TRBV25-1	ASSDSLTGETQY
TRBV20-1	SARDLGLYSNQPQH
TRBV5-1	ASTRRPGGIGGANVLT
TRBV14	ASSQAWELAGVNEQF
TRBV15	ATSNRGRENGYT
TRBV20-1	SARQGLVDGELF
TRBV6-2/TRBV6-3	ASQTSGDTGELF
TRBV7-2	ASSFSTEGYT
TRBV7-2	ASSSQTGANQPQH
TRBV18	ASSPRPGVNLGTQY
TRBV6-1	ASSPQKNTEAF
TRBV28	ASSFDYTKETQY
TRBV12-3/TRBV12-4	ASSLEGSNQPQH
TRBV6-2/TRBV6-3	ASSLRTDIFGGVNHSPLH
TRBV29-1	SVEVWGAYEQY
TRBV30	AWSARLAGLLNEQF
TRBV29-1	SVPTGLRGGYT